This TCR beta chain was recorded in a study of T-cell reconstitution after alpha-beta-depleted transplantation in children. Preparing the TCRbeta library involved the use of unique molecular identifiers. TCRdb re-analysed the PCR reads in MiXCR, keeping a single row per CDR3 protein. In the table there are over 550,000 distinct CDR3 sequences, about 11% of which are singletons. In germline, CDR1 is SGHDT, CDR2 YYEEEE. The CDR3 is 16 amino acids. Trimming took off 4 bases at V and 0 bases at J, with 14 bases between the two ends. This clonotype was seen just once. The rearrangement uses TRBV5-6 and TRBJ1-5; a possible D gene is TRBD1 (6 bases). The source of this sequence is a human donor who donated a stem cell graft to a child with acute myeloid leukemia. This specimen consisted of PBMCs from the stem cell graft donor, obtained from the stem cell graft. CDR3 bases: TGTGCCAGCAGCGGGAAGACAGGACCTAGCAATCAGCCCCAGCATTTT. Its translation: CASSGKTGPSNQPQHF.